This T cell receptor beta chain was documented in a study of blood T cell repertoires in COVID-19. About the study: Researchers got acute and convalescent COVID-19 samples from the United States, Italy and Spain. PBMCs, B-cell-depleted T cells, or T cells provided the cDNA or gDNA that made up the material.

Participants' own reports of clinical history determined their cohort assignment. Per the original methods: Counts of nucleated cells, estimated from reference gene primer amplification, were obtained. The method was immunoSEQ multiplex PCR; TCRdb's version includes in-frame clones alone and lacks a portion of them. V, J and clone size derive from that table, while D and trimming were established from the DNA sequence. The sample contains around 140,000 clones, 84% of which appear only once. This clone was seen a handful of times. V lost 6 bases to trimming and J lost 3 bases, with 15 bases between them. Germline V gene sequence: CDR1 SQVTM, CDR2 ANQGSEA. The CDR3 has 13 amino acids.

The origin of this receptor is a woman in her forties or fifties with acute COVID-19. The chain employs TRBV29-1 and TRBJ2-7; tentatively, D is TRBD1 (6 bases). The sample taken for sequencing was PBMCs or T cells enriched from blood (not recorded which). The CDR3: CSVGTGTGYEQYF. The CDR3, as DNA: TGCAGCGTCGGAACAGGGACCGGCTACGAGCAGTACTTC.